A selection of T cell receptor beta chains follows, all from one sample in a study of pediatric ulcerative colitis. The data were produced by immunoSEQ multiplex PCR, yet TCRdb's version contains in-frame clones alone and is incomplete. The sample has approximately 32,000 clones, 82% seen once. Sequencing was carried out using blood. These receptors all stem from a boy younger than 18 with severe ulcerative colitis. The CDR3 runs from the conserved cysteine through the conserved F or W. A D gene is named only where the DNA matches it firmly. Some rows have no size entry. The others give once, few or many, or a class for an expanded clone.

clone size	CDR3 length	V gene	D gene	J gene	CDR3 DNA	CDR3 protein
NA	13	TRBV4-1	NA	TRBJ2-5	TGCGCCAGCAGCCAAGGACTCCCAGAGACCCAGTACTTC	CASSQGLPETQYF
NA	11	TRBV9	NA	TRBJ2-7	TGTGCCAGCAGCGTAAGTCCCGAGCAGTACTTC	CASSVSPEQYF
NA	15	TRBV6-5	NA	TRBJ1-1	TGTGCCAGCAGTTACTCTAGGCCGGGAGGCACTGAAGCTTTCTTT	CASSYSRPGGTEAFF
NA	15	TRBV5-1	NA	TRBJ1-1	TGCGCCAGCAGCTTGGACGCGTCCGTGAACACTGAAGCTTTCTTT	CASSLDASVNTEAFF
NA	14	TRBV5-6	NA	TRBJ1-6	TGTGCCAGCAGCTGGGAGACAGGCAACACACCCCTCCACTTT	CASSWETGNTPLHF
NA	13	TRBV2	NA	TRBJ2-3	TGTGCCAGCACCCCCGGGCACACAGATACGCAGTATTTT	CASTPGHTDTQYF
NA	15	TRBV11-1	NA	TRBJ2-1	TGTGCCAGCAGCTTAGGGGGTAGCTCCTACAATGAGCAGTTCTTC	CASSLGGSSYNEQFF
NA	16	TRBV5-6	TRBD2	TRBJ2-3	TGTGCCAGCAGCGAACCGGGACTAGATCCTACAGATACGCAGTATTTT	CASSEPGLDPTDTQYF
once	14	TRBV5-6	NA	TRBJ1-1	TGTGCCAGCAGCCCCCCAGGAGGGGTCACTGAAGCTTTCTTT	CASSPPGGVTEAFF
NA	12	TRBV6-6	TRBD1	TRBJ1-1	TGTGCCAGCAGCCCAGGGGGGACTGAAGCTTTCTTT	CASSPGGTEAFF
NA	15	TRBV27	NA	TRBJ2-2	TGTGCCAGCAGTTCGACTGGACTGAACACCGGGGAGCTGTTTTTT	CASSSTGLNTGELFF
NA	15	TRBV6-1	NA	TRBJ2-3	TGTGCCAGCAGTGAACCCCTCCACAGCACAGATACGCAGTATTTT	CASSEPLHSTDTQYF
NA	16	TRBV19	TRBD2	TRBJ2-2	TGTGCCAGTAGTATATCCGGGACTAGCGTTGTCGGGGAGCTGTTTTTT	CASSISGTSVVGELFF
NA	15	TRBV14	TRBD1	TRBJ1-2	TGTGCCAGCAGCTTACAACAGGGGTCTGCCTATGGCTACACCTTC	CASSLQQGSAYGYTF
once	17	TRBV10-3	NA	TRBJ1-1	TGTGCCATCAGAGCACAACAAACGACAGGAGAAAACACTGAAGCTTTCTTT	CAIRAQQTTGENTEAFF
NA	15	TRBV6-6	NA	TRBJ1-4	TGTGCCAGCACCCACCCCACAGGGATTAATGAAAAACTGTTTTTT	CASTHPTGINEKLFF
NA	14	TRBV27	NA	TRBJ2-7	TGTGCCAGCAGCCCTAATTGGGGGGCCTACGAGCAGTACTTC	CASSPNWGAYEQYF
NA	14	TRBV6-5	NA	TRBJ1-1	TGTGCCAGCACCCCCCAGGGGTCGGTCACTGAAGCTTTCTTT	CASTPQGSVTEAFF
NA	13	TRBV7-9	TRBD2	TRBJ2-7	TGTGCCAGCGTAGGGAGCGGGGGGTACGAGCAGTACTTC	CASVGSGGYEQYF
NA	14	TRBV2	NA	TRBJ2-7	TGTGCCAGCAGCGCTCCTACAAATCCCTACGAGCAGTACTTC	CASSAPTNPYEQYF
NA	17	TRBV5-6	NA	TRBJ2-2	TGTGCCAGCAGCTTGGATCCAGCCCCGCCACCCACCGGGGAGCTGTTTTTT	CASSLDPAPPPTGELFF
NA	12	TRBV27	NA	TRBJ1-6	TGTGCCAGCCGGAAGGAGTATTCACCCCTCCACTTT	CASRKEYSPLHF